Each of the 22 T cell receptor beta chains below was sequenced from the same sample in a study of blood T cell repertoires in COVID-19. Assay used: immunoSEQ multiplex PCR; TCRdb lists only in-frame clones, some missing. The table shows hundreds of thousands of clones, with approximately 85% occurring only once. Sequencing used PBMCs or T cells enriched from blood (not recorded which). These receptors originate from a man aged 25-45 years who had recovered from COVID-19.

The gene calls are TRBV5-4 and TRBJ1-4; 7 nucleotides agree with TRBD1. This CDR3 has 15 amino acids. The trim removed 4 bases at V and 4 bases at J, leaving 7 bases unmatched. Germline CDR1 and CDR2: SGHNT and YYREEE (reference sequence). CDR3 DNA sequence: TGTGCCAGCAGCAACGGACAGGAGAGTAATGAAAAACTGTTTTTT. Its protein product is CASSNGQESNEKLFF. The whole variable domain, filled in from reference TRBV5-4 and TRBJ1-4, reads ETGVTQSPTHLIKTRGQQVTLRCSSQSGHNTVSWYQQALGQGPQFIFQYYREEENGRGNFPPRFSGLQFPNYSSELNVNALELDDSALYLCASSNGQESNEKLFFGSGTQLSVL.

The rearrangement links TRBV20-1 to TRBJ2-7; 8 bases are a match to TRBD2. Germline V gene sequence: CDR1 DFQATT, CDR2 SNEGSKA (reference sequence). V lost 3 bases and J lost 4; bases outside the gene matches: 8. The CDR3 loop spans 14 amino acids. CDR3: CSASPTSGAYEQYF. In DNA, the CDR3 is TGCAGTGCTAGTCCAACTAGCGGTGCTTACGAGCAGTACTTC.

The rearrangement joins TRBV5-1 to TRBJ1-1, with 12 bases lining up with TRBD1. The length of the CDR3 is 15 residues. CDR1 SGHRS and CDR2 YFSETQ come from the germline V gene. V shed 3 bases, J shed 3 bases, and the junction held 3 bases outside the gene matches. Here the CDR3 reads CASSSGQGAYTEAFF. CDR3 coding DNA: TGCGCCAGCAGCTCGGGACAGGGGGCCTACACTGAAGCTTTCTTT.

V gene TRBV27 combines with J gene TRBJ2-2; TRBD1 matches at 10 bases. V lost 8 bases to trimming and J lost 4 bases; unmatched junction nucleotides: 4. Germline CDR1 MNHEY, CDR2 SMNVEV (reference sequence). The CDR3 is made up of 14 amino acids. The CDR3 nucleotides are TGTGCCAGCTCACGGGACAGGGGCACCGGGGAGCTGTTTTTT. Amino acids: CASSRDRGTGELFF.

This chain joins TRBV5-4 and TRBJ2-5; 9 nucleotides align to TRBD1. CDR3 size: 16 residues. The V segment lost 4 bases and the J segment 2 bases; nucleotides outside the gene matches: 9. CDR1 and CDR2 (germline): SGHNT, YYREEE (reference sequence). CDR3 amino acids: CASSIKQGAPQETQYF. CDR3 sequence (DNA): TGTGCCAGCAGCATAAAACAGGGGGCCCCTCAAGAGACCCAGTACTTC.

The V gene is TRBV13, the J gene TRBJ2-3; D remains unclear. CDR1 and CDR2 (germline): PRHDT, FYEKMQ (reference sequence). Deletions cut 5 bases from V and 0 bases from J, with 12 bases between. The CDR3 has 15 residues. The CDR3 DNA follows: TGTGCCAGCAGCCACCGGTTAACTAGCACAGATACGCAGTATTTT. Translation: CASSHRLTSTDTQYF. The full variable domain, completed using reference TRBV13 and TRBJ2-3, is AAGVIQSPRHLIKEKRETATLKCYPIPRHDTVYWYQQGPGQDPQFLISFYEKMQSDKGSIPDRFSAQQFSDYHSELNMSSLELGDSALYFCASSHRLTSTDTQYFGPGTRLTVL.

J is TRBJ2-7 and V is TRBV4-2; 8 bases align to TRBD2. There are 15 residues in the CDR3. After removal of 6 bases from V and 2 bases from J, the junction contained 9 bases not matched to a gene. Per the germline V gene, CDR1 is LGHNA and CDR2 is YNFKEQ. The chain's CDR3 is CASRQQLAETYEQYF. DNA for the CDR3: TGTGCCAGCAGACAGCAACTAGCGGAGACCTACGAGCAGTACTTC.

This chain uses TRBV5-4 with TRBJ2-1, with 10 bases lining up with TRBD2. The CDR3 sequence is 18 residues long. Losses at the gene ends were 4 bases for V and 6 bases for J; bases not matched to a gene: 16. Germline V gene lookup returns CDR1 SGHNT and CDR2 YYREEE (reference sequence). The CDR3 sequence is CASSVRASGGAIGNEQFF. CDR3 nucleotide sequence: TGTGCCAGCAGCGTTAGGGCCAGCGGGGGGGCCATTGGCAATGAGCAGTTCTTC.

The V call is TRBV29-1, the J call TRBJ2-5; 7 positions match TRBD1. Germline V gene sequence: CDR1 SQVTM, CDR2 ANQGSEA. With 6 bases clipped from V and 1 base from J, the junction kept 11 bases outside the gene matches. This CDR3 is built from 15 residues. The CDR3 loop reads CSVRGPRFAQETQYF. The CDR3 DNA sequence: TGCAGCGTAAGGGGGCCACGCTTCGCCCAAGAGACCCAGTACTTC.

The rearrangement joins TRBV7-9 to TRBJ2-5, with D possibly being TRBD1 (6 bases). Trimming took off 2 bases at V and 2 bases at J, with 12 bases between the two ends. There are 15 residues in the CDR3. Germline CDR1 SEHNR, CDR2 FQNEAQ (reference sequence). The CDR3 sequence is CASSLLGHRQETQYF. In nucleotides, the CDR3 is TGTGCCAGCAGCTTACTGGGACACCGACAAGAGACCCAGTACTTC.

The chain employs TRBV4-3 and TRBJ2-4, with D unclear. Trimming shortened V by 2 bases and J by 0 bases, and 14 bases separated the two germline ends. Germline-derived CDR1 and CDR2 are LGHNA and YSLEER. CDR3 length: 17 residues. The CDR3 spells CASSQLFVILAKNIQYF. The CDR3 DNA reads TGCGCCAGCAGCCAATTATTTGTAATACTAGCCAAAAACATTCAGTACTTC.

Here the CDR3 reads CASSPGAGDYNEQFF. CDR3 in DNA: TGCGCCAGCAGTCCCGGGGCGGGGGATTACAATGAGCAGTTCTTC. The rearrangement links TRBV5-1 to TRBJ2-1; 7 bases map to TRBD2. The CDR3 covers 15 residues. The V segment lost 5 bases and the J segment 4 bases; nucleotides outside the gene matches: 9. Germline V lookup: CDR1 SGHRS, CDR2 YFSETQ.

The chain links TRBV5-1 to TRBJ2-1; TRBD2 matches at 9 bases. Germline CDR1 and CDR2: SGHRS and YFSETQ. The CDR3 has 17 residues. J was trimmed by 7 bases and V by 4 bases; bases with no gene match: 15. The CDR3 nucleotides are TGCGCCAGCAGCCCCCCGGGCGGGGGGGCTGTTAATAATGAGCAGTTCTTC. Translating gives CASSPPGGGAVNNEQFF.

This clone was detected a few times. The chain combines TRBV5-1 with TRBJ1-4; tentative D call: TRBD1 (6 bases). Per the germline V gene, CDR1 is SGHRS and CDR2 is YFSETQ. This CDR3 comprises 15 residues. V lost 4 bases and J 7 bases, leaving 17 bases between the germline ends. CDR3 sequence reads: CASSTTGLSGEKLFF. CDR3 nucleotides: TGCGCCAGCAGCACTACAGGGCTATCAGGTGAAAAACTGTTTTTT.

V gene TRBV7-9 combines with J gene TRBJ1-3, with 8 nucleotides matching TRBD1. Germline V gene data show CDR1 as SEHNR and CDR2 as FQNEAQ (reference sequence). This CDR3 has 14 amino acids. After removal of 7 bases from V and 2 bases from J, the junction contained 4 bases not matched to a gene. The CDR3 coding sequence is TGTGCCAGCATAAGGACAGGGACTGGAAACACCATATATTTT. Protein: CASIRTGTGNTIYF.

The V call is TRBV2, the J call TRBJ1-4, with D perhaps matching TRBD1 (6 bases). V was cut by 6 bases and J by 7 bases, with 18 bases left in between. The CDR3 spans 15 residues. Germline CDR1 and CDR2: SNHLY and FYNNEI. CDR3 bases: TGTGCCAGCAGCCCAGATACAGGGAGGGGTGAAAAACTGTTTTTT. Its translation is CASSPDTGRGEKLFF.

The V and J genes are TRBV6-6 and TRBJ1-1; TRBD1 is a possible D gene (6 bases). The CDR3 has 15 amino acids. The germline V gene has CDR1 MNHNY and CDR2 SVGAGI (reference sequence). Deletions cut 2 bases from V and 6 bases from J, with 16 bases between. The CDR3 bases are TGTGCCAGCAGTTACGAGGGCAGGGGCTTGGCTGAAGCTTTCTTT. Amino acids: CASSYEGRGLAEAFF.

This clone has a handful of counts. The V and J genes are TRBV30 and TRBJ2-1; weak D call: TRBD2 (5 bases). CDR3 length: 13 amino acids. The V gene lost 3 bases and the J gene lost 0 bases, with 6 bases spanning the gap. Germline V gene data show CDR1 as GTSNPN and CDR2 as SVGIG (reference sequence). The CDR3 DNA follows: TGTGCCTGGAGGAGGGACTCCTACAATGAGCAGTTCTTC. This encodes CAWRRDSYNEQFF.

The chain combines TRBV12-3 or TRBV12-4 with TRBJ2-5; D uncertain. The CDR3 covers 12 residues. Between the trimmed V and J ends, which lost 9 bases and 0 bases, there was a span of 8 bases. CDR3 residues: CASKRNQETQYF. The DNA of the CDR3 is TGTGCCAGTAAGCGTAACCAAGAGACCCAGTACTTC.

The rearrangement uses TRBV10-3 and TRBJ2-3; 13 positions match TRBD2. This CDR3 is built from 15 residues. V lost 2 bases to trimming and J lost 5 bases; unmatched junction nucleotides: 1. Germline CDR1 and CDR2: ENHRY and SYGVKD. CDR3 sequence: CAISEGLAGEDTQYF. As DNA, the CDR3 is TGTGCCATCAGTGAGGGACTAGCGGGGGAAGATACGCAGTATTTT.

The CDR3 sequence: CACQPGYTGGYTF. In DNA, the CDR3 is TGTGCCTGCCAGCCGGGGTACACGGGCGGCTACACCTTC. This chain uses TRBV30 with TRBJ1-2; D gene ambiguous. Germline V lookup: CDR1 GTSNPN, CDR2 SVGIG (reference sequence). This CDR3 has 13 residues. Trimming took off 6 bases at V and 8 bases at J, with 19 bases between the two ends.

The chain links TRBV19 to TRBJ2-1; 7 bases agree with TRBD1. The germline gives CDR1 LNHDA, CDR2 SQIVND (reference sequence). The CDR3 extends over 16 amino acids. V lost 3 bases, J lost 9 bases, and 14 bases stayed unmatched. The CDR3: CASSIQGVGQGGEQFF. The CDR3 bases are TGTGCCAGTAGTATTCAGGGGGTCGGCCAAGGGGGTGAGCAGTTCTTC.